One and the same sample provided the 9 T cell receptor beta chains below, sequenced in a study of patients and donors after allogeneic stem cell transplantation. Each CDR3 protein gets one entry after TCRdb re-called the RT-PCR reads with MiXCR. The sample carries hundreds of thousands of distinct CDR3 sequences, 16% recorded once. Input material: blood, either unsorted or a sorted T cell fraction (not recorded which). These receptors all stem from a human donor who was either an allogeneic HSCT recipient or a stem cell or donor lymphocyte infusion donor (not recorded which). It is not recorded whose cells these are; they may come from a transplant donor.

This chain links TRBV2 with TRBJ2-7; D is undetermined. Germline V CDR1 and CDR2: SNHLY, FYNNEI. CDR3 length: 15 residues. V lost 2 bases and J lost 0, with 11 bases in between. CDR3 DNA: TGTGCCAGCAGTGAATTGGGCGATCGCTCCTACGAGCAGTACTTC. Its protein product is CASSELGDRSYEQYF.

The J gene is TRBJ2-7, the V gene TRBV24-1; 7 nucleotides match TRBD2. Germline-derived CDR1 and CDR2 are KGHDR and SFDVKD. The CDR3 has 16 residues. The V and J ends lost 7 bases and 5 bases, in that order; junction bases with no gene match: 16. CDR3 residues: CATSKGRGGGMNEQYF. The CDR3 coding sequence is TGTGCCACCAGCAAGGGGAGGGGCGGTGGTATGAACGAGCAGTACTTC.

The chain employs TRBV10-3 and TRBJ1-6; 7 bases agree with TRBD1. J gave up 7 bases and V 8 bases, and 5 bases lay outside the gene matches. The CDR3 is made up of 13 amino acids. The germline CDR1 and CDR2 sequences are ENHRY and SYGVKD. The CDR3 spells CAIGQETNSPLHF. In DNA form, the CDR3 reads TGTGCCATCGGACAGGAGACCAATTCACCCCTCCACTTT.

The chain combines TRBV5-1 with TRBJ1-2; weak D call: TRBD1 (5 bases). The germline V gene has CDR1 SGHRS and CDR2 YFSETQ. Trimming pared 0 bases from V and 8 bases from J, leaving 11 bases between. This CDR3 is 13 amino acids long. In DNA, the CDR3 is TGCGCCAGCAGCTTGGCCGGAGGGGACGGCTACACCTTC. This translates into CASSLAGGDGYTF.

There are a few counts of this clonotype. The chain employs TRBV7-8 and TRBJ1-1; maybe TRBD1 (6 bases). This CDR3 spans 15 amino acids. The V and J ends lost 2 bases and 6 bases respectively, with 16 bases between them. The germline V gene encodes CDR1 SGHVS and CDR2 FQNEAQ. CDR3 amino acids: CASSLFSRTAPEAFF. The CDR3 coding sequence is TGTGCCAGCAGCTTATTCAGTCGGACAGCCCCTGAAGCTTTCTTT.

This clonotype was detected many times. The rearrangement joins TRBV4-1 to TRBJ2-7; no reliable D call. This CDR3 has 15 residues. Deletions cut 1 base from V and 3 bases from J, with 13 bases between. CDR1 and CDR2 from the germline V gene are MGHRA and YSYEKL. DNA for the CDR3: TGCGCCAGCAGCCAAGGCCGCTTTGCCCTCTACGAGCAGTACTTC. Its protein product is CASSQGRFALYEQYF.

This chain links TRBV9 with TRBJ2-1, with TRBD2 as a possible D gene (6 bases). CDR3 length: 13 residues. Trimming shortened V by 6 bases and J by 5 bases, and 12 bases separated the two germline ends. Germline values: CDR1 SGDLS, CDR2 YYNGEE. The CDR3 DNA follows: TGTGCCAGCACCCCCGCGGGACACAATGAGCAGTTCTTC. Translation: CASTPAGHNEQFF.

There are a few counts of this clonotype. The V gene is TRBV9, the J gene TRBJ2-5; D gene ambiguous. The V gene's germline CDR1 is SGDLS and CDR2 YYNGEE. V lost 3 bases, J lost 3 bases, and 18 bases lay in between. The CDR3 is 16 amino acids. DNA for the CDR3: TGTGCCAGCAGCGCCCTCCTCCCAGGACCAAAAGAGACCCAGTACTTC. Translated, it gives CASSALLPGPKETQYF. The full variable domain, completed using reference TRBV9 and TRBJ2-5, is DSGVTQTPKHLITATGQRVTLRCSPRSGDLSVYWYQQSLDQGLQFLIQYYNGEERAKGNILERFSAQQFPDLHSELNLSSLELGDSALYFCASSALLPGPKETQYFGPGTRLLVL.

This clonotype has more than one count but fewer than ten. The chain is built from TRBV20-1 and TRBJ1-2, with TRBD1 matching 7 bases. The CDR3 extends over 13 amino acids. The V and J ends lost 2 bases and 5 bases, in that order; junction bases with no gene match: 5. Germline CDR1 and CDR2: DFQATT and SNEGSKA (reference sequence). CDR3 sequence (DNA): TGCAGTGCTAGATTGGGACAGTCATATGGCTACACCTTC. Translation: CSARLGQSYGYTF.